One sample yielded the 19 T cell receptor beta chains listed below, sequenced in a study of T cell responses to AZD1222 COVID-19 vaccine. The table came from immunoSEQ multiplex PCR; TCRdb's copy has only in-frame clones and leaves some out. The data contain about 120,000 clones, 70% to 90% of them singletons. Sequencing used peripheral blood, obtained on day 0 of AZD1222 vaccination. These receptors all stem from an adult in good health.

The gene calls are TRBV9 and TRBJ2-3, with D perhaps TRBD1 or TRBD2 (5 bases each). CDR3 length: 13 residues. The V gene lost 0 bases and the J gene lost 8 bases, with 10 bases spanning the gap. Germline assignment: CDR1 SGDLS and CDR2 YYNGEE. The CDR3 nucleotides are TGTGCCAGCAGCGTAGGTGGGGCGGGTACGCAGTATTTT. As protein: CASSVGGAGTQYF.

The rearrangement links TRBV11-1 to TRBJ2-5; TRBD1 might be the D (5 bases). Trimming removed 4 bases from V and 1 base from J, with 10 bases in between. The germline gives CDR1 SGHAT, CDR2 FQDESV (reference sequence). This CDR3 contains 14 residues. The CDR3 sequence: CASSSDTSQETQYF. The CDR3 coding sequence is TGTGCCAGCAGCTCGGACACCTCCCAAGAGACCCAGTACTTC. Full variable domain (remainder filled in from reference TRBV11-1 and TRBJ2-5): EAEVAQSPRYKITEKSQAVAFWCDPISGHATLYWYRQILGQGPELLVQFQDESVVDDSQLPKDRFSAERLKGVDSTLKIQPAELGDSAMYLCASSSDTSQETQYFGPGTRLLVL.

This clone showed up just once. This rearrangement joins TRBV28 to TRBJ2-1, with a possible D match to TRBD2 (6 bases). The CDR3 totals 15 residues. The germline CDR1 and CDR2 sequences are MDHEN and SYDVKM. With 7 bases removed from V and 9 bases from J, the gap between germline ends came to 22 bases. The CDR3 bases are TGTGCCAGCAAGGGGTTGAGAACTAGCAGTGGTGAGCAGTTCTTC. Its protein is CASKGLRTSSGEQFF.

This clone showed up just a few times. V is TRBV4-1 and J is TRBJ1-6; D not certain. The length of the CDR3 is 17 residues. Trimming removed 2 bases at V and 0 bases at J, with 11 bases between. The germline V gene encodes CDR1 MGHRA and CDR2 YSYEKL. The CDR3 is CASSQPGRSSYNSPLHF. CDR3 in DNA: TGCGCCAGCAGCCAACCCGGACGGAGCTCCTATAATTCACCCCTCCACTTT.

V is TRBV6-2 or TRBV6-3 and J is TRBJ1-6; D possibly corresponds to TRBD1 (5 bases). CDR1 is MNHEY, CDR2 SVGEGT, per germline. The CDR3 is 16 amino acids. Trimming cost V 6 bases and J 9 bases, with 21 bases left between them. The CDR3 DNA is TGTGCCAGCAGCTTCCGGGACCCCAGGACGGCTTCACCCCTCCACTTT. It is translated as CASSFRDPRTASPLHF.

CDR3 bases: TGTGCCAGCGATTGGGCCGGAACAGGGGGCGACCCTGGAAACACCATATATTTT. It codes for CASDWAGTGGDPGNTIYF. The chain couples TRBV2 to TRBJ1-3, with 9 nucleotides matching TRBD1. J lost 2 bases, V lost 8 bases, and 16 bases had no gene match. The CDR3 contains 18 residues. Germline V lookup: CDR1 SNHLY, CDR2 FYNNEI.

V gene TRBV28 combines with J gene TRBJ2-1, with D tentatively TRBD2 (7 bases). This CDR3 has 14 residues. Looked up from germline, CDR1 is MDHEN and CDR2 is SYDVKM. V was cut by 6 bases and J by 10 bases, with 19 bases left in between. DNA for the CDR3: TGTGCCAGCAGGAGGGGGGAGGGCCGTAACGAGCAGTTCTTC. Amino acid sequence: CASRRGEGRNEQFF.

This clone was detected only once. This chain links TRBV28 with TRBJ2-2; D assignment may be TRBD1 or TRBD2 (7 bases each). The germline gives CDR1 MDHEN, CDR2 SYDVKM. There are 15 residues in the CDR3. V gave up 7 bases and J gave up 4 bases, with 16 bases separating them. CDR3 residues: CASNGEGASTGELFF. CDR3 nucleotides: TGTGCCAGCAACGGGGAGGGGGCAAGCACCGGGGAGCTGTTTTTT.

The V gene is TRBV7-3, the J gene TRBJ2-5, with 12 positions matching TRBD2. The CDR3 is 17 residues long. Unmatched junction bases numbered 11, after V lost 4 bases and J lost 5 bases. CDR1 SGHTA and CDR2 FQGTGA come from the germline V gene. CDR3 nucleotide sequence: TGTGCCAGCAGCTCTGGACTAGCGGGGTCCCGAGGGGAGACCCAGTACTTC. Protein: CASSSGLAGSRGETQYF.

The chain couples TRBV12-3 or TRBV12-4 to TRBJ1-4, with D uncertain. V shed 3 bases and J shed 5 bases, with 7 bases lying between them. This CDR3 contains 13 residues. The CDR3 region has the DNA TGTGCCAGCAGTTTGTCGGAGAATGAAAAACTGTTTTTT. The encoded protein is CASSLSENEKLFF.

The DNA for the CDR3 is TGTGCCAGCAGCCTGACAGGGGCGAGCCAGCCCCAGCATTTT. Translation gives CASSLTGASQPQHF. The chain combines TRBV28 with TRBJ1-5; 8 bases map to TRBD1. This CDR3 is built from 14 residues. The germline V gene has CDR1 MDHEN and CDR2 SYDVKM. J lost 7 bases, V lost 6 bases, and 8 bases had no gene match.

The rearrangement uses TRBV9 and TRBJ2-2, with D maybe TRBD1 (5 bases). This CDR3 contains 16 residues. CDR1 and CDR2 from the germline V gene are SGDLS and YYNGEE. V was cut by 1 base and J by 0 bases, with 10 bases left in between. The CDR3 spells CASSVLGQANTGELFF. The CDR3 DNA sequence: TGTGCCAGCAGCGTATTGGGGCAGGCGAACACCGGGGAGCTGTTTTTT.

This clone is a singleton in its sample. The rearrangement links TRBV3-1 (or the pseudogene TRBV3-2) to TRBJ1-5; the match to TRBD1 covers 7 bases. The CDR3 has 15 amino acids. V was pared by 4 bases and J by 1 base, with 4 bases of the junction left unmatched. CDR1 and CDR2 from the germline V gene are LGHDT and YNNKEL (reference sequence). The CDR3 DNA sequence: TGTGCCAGCAGCCCATCGACAGGGAGCAATCAGCCCCAGCATTTT. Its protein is CASSPSTGSNQPQHF.

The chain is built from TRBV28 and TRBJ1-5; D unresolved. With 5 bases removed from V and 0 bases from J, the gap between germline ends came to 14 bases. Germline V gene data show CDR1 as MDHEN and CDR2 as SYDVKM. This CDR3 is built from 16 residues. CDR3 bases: TGTGCCAGCAGTACCGGTTGGGATTATAGCAATCAGCCCCAGCATTTT. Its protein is CASSTGWDYSNQPQHF.

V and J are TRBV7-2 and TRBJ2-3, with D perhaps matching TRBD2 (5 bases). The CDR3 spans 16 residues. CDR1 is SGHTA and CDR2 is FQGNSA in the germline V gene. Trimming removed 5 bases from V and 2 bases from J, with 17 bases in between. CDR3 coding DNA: TGTGCCAGCAGCCACGAGGGCAGGTCCATCACAGATACGCAGTATTTT. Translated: CASSHEGRSITDTQYF.

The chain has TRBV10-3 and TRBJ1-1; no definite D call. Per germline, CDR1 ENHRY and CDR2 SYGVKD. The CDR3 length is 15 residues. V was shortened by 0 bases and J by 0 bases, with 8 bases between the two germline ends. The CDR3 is CAISESTLMNTEAFF. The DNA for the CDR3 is TGTGCCATCAGTGAGTCGACACTCATGAACACTGAAGCTTTCTTT.

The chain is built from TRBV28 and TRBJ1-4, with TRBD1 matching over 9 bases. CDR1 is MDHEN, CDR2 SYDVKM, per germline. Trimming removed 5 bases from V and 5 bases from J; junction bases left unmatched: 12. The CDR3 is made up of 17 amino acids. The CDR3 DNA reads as TGTGCCAGCAGTCGGCCGGGACAGGGACCTTCAAATGAAAAACTGTTTTTT. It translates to CASSRPGQGPSNEKLFF.

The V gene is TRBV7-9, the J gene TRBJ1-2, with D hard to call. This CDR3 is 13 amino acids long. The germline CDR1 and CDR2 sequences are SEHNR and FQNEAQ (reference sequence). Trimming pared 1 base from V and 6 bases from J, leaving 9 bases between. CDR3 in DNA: TGTGCCAGCAGCTTAGAATTCGTTGATGGCTACACCTTC. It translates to CASSLEFVDGYTF.

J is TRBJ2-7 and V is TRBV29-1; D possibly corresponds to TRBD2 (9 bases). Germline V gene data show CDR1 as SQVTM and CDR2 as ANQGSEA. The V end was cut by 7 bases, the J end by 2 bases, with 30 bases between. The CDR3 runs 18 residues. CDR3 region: CSAEPRGHGGRAPYEQYF. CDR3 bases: TGCAGCGCCGAACCCAGGGGGCACGGCGGGAGGGCCCCCTACGAGCAGTACTTC.